This T cell receptor (beta chain) comes out of a study of blood T cell repertoires in COVID-19. Only in-frame clones appear in the TCRdb table, and some are missing; sequencing was by immunoSEQ multiplex PCR. Counted here are under 200,000 clones, roughly 91% occurring once; the ten biggest clones make up about 5.3%. Between the trimmed V and J ends, which lost 2 bases and 4 bases, there was a span of 12 bases. CDR3 length equals 15 residues. Germline V gives CDR1 SGHRS, CDR2 YFSETQ. J is TRBJ1-4 and V is TRBV5-1; D gene ambiguous. The source material was peripheral blood. The receptor comes from a man between 18 and 29 years old with COVID-19, enrolled during active disease. The CDR3 sequence: CASSLRSGLNEKLFF. Written as DNA, the CDR3 is TGCGCCAGCAGCTTACGGTCCGGACTTAATGAAAAACTGTTTTTT.